This T cell receptor (beta chain) was found in a study of blood T cell repertoires in COVID-19. As for the study in general: Collection of acute and convalescent COVID-19 samples took place in the United States, Italy and Spain. PBMCs, B-cell-depleted T cells, or T cells were the source of the cDNA or gDNA that made up the material.

In the original workflow: Quantification of nucleated cells was approximated via reference gene primer amplification. The protocol was immunoSEQ multiplex PCR, while the TCRdb copy is restricted to in-frame clones and leaves out a portion. V, J and clone size reflect that table, while D and trimming were determined from the DNA. The table shows 200,000 to 300,000 clones, with less than 90% occurring only once. V was pared by 4 bases and J by 6 bases, with 9 bases between. The CDR3 is 12 residues long. From germline, CDR1 is MNHEY and CDR2 SVGEGT. This sequence was found in a man in his thirties or forties with active or convalescent COVID-19. Material: peripheral blood. This rearrangement joins TRBV6-2 or TRBV6-3 to TRBJ1-1; D may be TRBD1 (6 bases). CDR3 region: CASSWTVSEAFF. CDR3 DNA: TGTGCCAGCAGTTGGACAGTATCTGAAGCTTTCTTT.